Here is one TCR beta chain with its context. These data originate in a study of technical replicates of blood from a few donors. Germline V lookup: CDR1 MNHNS, CDR2 SASEGT. CDR3 size: 15 residues. The V segment lost 4 bases and the J segment 5 bases; nucleotides outside the gene matches: 2. Data came from immunoSEQ multiplex PCR; TCRdb stores just in-frame clones and leaves some out. The sample has 81,000 or so clones, about 97% seen once; the top ten hold roughly 0.21%. The receptor was derived from a human donor in good health. The sequenced material came from T cells isolated from PBMCs. The chain recombines TRBV6-1 with TRBJ2-1; 13 bases agree with TRBD2. CDR3 sequence (DNA): TGTGCCAGCAGTGGAGGGACTAGCGGGGACAATGAGCAGTTCTTC. It is translated as CASSGGTSGDNEQFF.